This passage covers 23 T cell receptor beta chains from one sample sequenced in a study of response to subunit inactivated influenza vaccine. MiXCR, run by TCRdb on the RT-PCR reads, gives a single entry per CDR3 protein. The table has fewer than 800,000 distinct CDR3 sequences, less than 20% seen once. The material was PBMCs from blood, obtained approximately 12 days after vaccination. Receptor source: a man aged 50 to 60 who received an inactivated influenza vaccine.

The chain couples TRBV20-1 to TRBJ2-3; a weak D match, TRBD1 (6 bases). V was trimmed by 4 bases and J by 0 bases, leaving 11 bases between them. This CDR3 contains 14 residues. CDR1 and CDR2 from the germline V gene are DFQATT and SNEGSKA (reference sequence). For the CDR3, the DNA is TGCAGTGCTATACAGGGTACTAGCACAGATACGCAGTATTTT. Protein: CSAIQGTSTDTQYF.

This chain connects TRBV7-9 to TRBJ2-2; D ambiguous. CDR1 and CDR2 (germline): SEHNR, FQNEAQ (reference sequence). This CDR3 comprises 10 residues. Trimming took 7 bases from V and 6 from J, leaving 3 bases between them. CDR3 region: CASIPGELFF. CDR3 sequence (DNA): TGTGCCAGCATTCCCGGGGAGCTGTTTTTT.

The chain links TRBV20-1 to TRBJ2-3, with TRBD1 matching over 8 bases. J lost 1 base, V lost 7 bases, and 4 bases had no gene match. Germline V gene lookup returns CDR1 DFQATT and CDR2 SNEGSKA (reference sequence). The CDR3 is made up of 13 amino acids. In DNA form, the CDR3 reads TGCAGTGGAAAGGACAGGGGCACAGATACGCAGTATTTT. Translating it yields CSGKDRGTDTQYF.

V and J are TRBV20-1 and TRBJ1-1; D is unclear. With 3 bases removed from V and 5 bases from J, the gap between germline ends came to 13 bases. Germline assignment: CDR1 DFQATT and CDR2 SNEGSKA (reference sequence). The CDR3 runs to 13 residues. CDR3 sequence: CSASKVGGTEAFF. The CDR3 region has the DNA TGCAGTGCTAGTAAGGTGGGAGGGACTGAAGCTTTCTTT.

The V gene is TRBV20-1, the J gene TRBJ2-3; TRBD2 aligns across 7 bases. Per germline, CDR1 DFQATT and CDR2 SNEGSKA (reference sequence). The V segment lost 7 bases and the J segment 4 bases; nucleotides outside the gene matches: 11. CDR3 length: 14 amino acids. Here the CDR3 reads CSGRREGPADTQYF. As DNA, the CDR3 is TGCAGTGGTCGAAGGGAGGGGCCGGCAGATACGCAGTATTTT.

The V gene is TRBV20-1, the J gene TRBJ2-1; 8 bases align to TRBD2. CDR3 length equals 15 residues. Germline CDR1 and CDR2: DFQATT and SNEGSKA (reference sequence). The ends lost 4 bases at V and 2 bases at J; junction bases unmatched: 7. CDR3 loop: CSAKTPGLAYNEQFF. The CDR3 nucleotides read TGCAGTGCTAAGACTCCGGGACTAGCCTACAATGAGCAGTTCTTC.

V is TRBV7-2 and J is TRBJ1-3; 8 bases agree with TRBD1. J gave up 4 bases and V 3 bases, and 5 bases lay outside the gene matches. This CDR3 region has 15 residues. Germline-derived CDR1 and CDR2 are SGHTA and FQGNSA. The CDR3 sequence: CASSLQQGGGNTIYF. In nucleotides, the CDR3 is TGTGCCAGCAGCTTGCAACAGGGGGGAGGAAACACCATATATTTT.

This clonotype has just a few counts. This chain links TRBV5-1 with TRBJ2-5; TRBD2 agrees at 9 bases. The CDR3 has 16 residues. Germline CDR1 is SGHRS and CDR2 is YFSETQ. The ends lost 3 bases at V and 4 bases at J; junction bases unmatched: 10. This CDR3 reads CASSWGTSGSGETQYF. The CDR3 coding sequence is TGCGCCAGCAGCTGGGGTACTAGCGGGTCGGGAGAGACCCAGTACTTC. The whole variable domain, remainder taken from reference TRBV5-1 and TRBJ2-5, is KAGVTQTPRYLIKTRGQQVTLSCSPISGHRSVSWYQQTPGQGLQFLFEYFSETQRNKGNFPGRFSGRQFSNSRSEMNVSTLELGDSALYLCASSWGTSGSGETQYFGPGTRLLVL.

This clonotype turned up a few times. The DNA for the CDR3 is TGTGCCAGCAGTTTAGATCTGTTGAGCACTGAAGCTTTCTTT. This translates into CASSLDLLSTEAFF. V usage is TRBV12-3 or TRBV12-4 and J usage is TRBJ1-1; no firm D call. The CDR3 length is 14 residues. V gave up 1 base and J gave up 4 bases, with 10 bases separating them.

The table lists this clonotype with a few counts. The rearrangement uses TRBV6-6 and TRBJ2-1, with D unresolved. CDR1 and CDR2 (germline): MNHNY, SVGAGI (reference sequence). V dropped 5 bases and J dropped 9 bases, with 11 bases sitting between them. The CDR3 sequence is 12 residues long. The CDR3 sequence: CASSIALSEQFF. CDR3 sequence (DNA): TGTGCCAGCAGTATAGCTTTGAGTGAGCAGTTCTTC.

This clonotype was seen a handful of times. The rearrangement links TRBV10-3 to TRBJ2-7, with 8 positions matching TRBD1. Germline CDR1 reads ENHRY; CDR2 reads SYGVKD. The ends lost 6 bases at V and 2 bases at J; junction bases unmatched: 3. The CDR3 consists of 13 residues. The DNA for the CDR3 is TGTGCCATCAGGCAGGGGGCCCCCTACGAGCAGTACTTC. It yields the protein CAIRQGAPYEQYF.

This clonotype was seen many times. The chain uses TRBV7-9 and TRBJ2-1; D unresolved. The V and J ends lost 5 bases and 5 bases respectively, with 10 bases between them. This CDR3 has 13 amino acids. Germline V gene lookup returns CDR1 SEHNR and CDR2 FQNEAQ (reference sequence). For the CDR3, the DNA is TGTGCCAGCAGCATCGACTTAAACAATGAGCAGTTCTTC. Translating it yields CASSIDLNNEQFF.

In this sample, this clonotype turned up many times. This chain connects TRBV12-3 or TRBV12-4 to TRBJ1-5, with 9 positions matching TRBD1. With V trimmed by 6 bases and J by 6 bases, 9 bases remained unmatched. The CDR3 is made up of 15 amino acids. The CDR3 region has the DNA TGTGCCAGCAGATCGGACAGGGGAGTGGTTCAGCCCCAGCATTTT. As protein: CASRSDRGVVQPQHF.

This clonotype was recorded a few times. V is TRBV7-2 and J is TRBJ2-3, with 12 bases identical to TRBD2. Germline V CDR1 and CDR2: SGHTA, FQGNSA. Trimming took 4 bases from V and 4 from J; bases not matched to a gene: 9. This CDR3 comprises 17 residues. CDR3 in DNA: TGTGCCAGCAGCTCCACCACTAGCGGGAGGTTCCCAGATACGCAGTATTTT. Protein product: CASSSTTSGRFPDTQYF.

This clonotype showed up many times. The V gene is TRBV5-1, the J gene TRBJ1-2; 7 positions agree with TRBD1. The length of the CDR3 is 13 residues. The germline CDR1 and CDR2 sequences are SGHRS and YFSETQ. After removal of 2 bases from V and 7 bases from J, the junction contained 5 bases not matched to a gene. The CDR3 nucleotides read TGCGCCAGCAGCTTCGAGGGGGCGAGTGGCTACACCTTC. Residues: CASSFEGASGYTF. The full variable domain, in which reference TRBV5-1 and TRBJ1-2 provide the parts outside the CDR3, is KAGVTQTPRYLIKTRGQQVTLSCSPISGHRSVSWYQQTPGQGLQFLFEYFSETQRNKGNFPGRFSGRQFSNSRSEMNVSTLELGDSALYLCASSFEGASGYTFGSGTRLTVV.

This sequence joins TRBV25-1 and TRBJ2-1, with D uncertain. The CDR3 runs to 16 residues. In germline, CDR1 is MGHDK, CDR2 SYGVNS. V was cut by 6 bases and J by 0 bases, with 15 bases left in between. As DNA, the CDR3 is TGTGCCAGCAGACCCCAGCGCGGAGTCTCCTACAATGAGCAGTTCTTC. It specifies CASRPQRGVSYNEQFF. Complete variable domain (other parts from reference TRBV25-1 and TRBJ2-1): EADIYQTPRYLVIGTGKKITLECSQTMGHDKMYWYQQDPGMELHLIHYSYGVNSTEKGDLSSESTVSRIRTEHFPLTLESARPSHTSQYLCASRPQRGVSYNEQFFGPGTRLTVL.

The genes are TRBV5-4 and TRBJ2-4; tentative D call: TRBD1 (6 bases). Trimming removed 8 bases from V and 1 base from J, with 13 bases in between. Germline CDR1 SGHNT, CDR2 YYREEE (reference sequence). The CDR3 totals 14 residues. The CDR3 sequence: CASGDRSAKNIQYF. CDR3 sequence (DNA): TGTGCCAGTGGAGACAGGTCGGCCAAAAACATTCAGTACTTC. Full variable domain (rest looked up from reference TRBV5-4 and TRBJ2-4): ETGVTQSPTHLIKTRGQQVTLRCSSQSGHNTVSWYQQALGQGPQFIFQYYREEENGRGNFPPRFSGLQFPNYSSELNVNALELDDSALYLCASGDRSAKNIQYFGAGTRLSVL.

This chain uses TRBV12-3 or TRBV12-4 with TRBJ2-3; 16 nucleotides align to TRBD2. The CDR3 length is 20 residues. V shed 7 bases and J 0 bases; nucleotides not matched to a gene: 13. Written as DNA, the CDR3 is TGTGCCAGCACTTCCCGGCCCGGGACTAGCGGGAGGGGGAGCACAGATACGCAGTATTTT. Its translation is CASTSRPGTSGRGSTDTQYF.

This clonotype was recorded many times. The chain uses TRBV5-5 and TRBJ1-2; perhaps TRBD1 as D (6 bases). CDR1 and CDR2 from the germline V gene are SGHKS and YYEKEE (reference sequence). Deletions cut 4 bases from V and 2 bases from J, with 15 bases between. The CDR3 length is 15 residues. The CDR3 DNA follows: TGTGCCAGCAGCCCCGACGGACAGAAGAACTATGGCTACACCTTC. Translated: CASSPDGQKNYGYTF.

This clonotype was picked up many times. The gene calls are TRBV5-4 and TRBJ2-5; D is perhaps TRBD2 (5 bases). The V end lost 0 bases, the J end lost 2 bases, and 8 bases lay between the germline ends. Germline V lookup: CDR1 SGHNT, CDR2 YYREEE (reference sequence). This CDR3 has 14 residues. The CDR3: CASSLAREQETQYF. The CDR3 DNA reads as TGTGCCAGCAGCTTGGCCCGGGAACAAGAGACCCAGTACTTC.

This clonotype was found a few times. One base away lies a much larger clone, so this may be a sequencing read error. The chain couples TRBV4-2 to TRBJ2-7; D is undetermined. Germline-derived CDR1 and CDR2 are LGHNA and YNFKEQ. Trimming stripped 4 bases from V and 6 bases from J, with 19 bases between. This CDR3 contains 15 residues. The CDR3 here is CASSRLTGRPLEQYF. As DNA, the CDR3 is TGTGCCAGCAGCCGCCTTACTGGCCGTCCCCTCGAGCAGTACTTC.

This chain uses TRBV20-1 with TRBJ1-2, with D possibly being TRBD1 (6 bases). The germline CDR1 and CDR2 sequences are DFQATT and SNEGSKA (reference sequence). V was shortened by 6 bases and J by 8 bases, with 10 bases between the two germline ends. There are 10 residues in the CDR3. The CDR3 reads CSARTEGYTF. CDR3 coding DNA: TGCAGTGCGAGGACAGAAGGCTACACCTTC.

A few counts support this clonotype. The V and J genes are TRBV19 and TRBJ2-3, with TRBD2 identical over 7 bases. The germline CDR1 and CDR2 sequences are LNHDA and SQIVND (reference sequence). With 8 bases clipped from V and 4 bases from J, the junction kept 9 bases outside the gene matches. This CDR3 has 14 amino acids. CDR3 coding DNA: TGTGCCAGTGGTTCGGCGGGAGCACCAGATACGCAGTATTTT. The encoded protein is CASGSAGAPDTQYF.